The next 8 T cell receptor beta chains were all read from a single sample in a study of T-cell memory formation after mild COVID-19. Using its own MiXCR run on the 5' RACE reads, TCRdb lists one record per CDR3 protein. Of roughly 450,000 distinct CDR3 sequences detected, about 18% appear once; the ten largest clones hold 9% to 15%. Sequencing was carried out using PBMCs or a T cell subset sorted from them (not recorded which). The source is an adult woman who had mild COVID-19 (a few samples of this study predate the infection). Cell type and time point are not known.

The J gene is TRBJ1-4, the V gene TRBV25-1; D is possibly TRBD1 (6 bases). The CDR3 runs to 15 residues. Germline V CDR1 and CDR2: MGHDK, SYGVNS. V was clipped by 3 bases and J by 8 bases, with 16 bases between them. The CDR3 loop is CASSDWDKVSEKLFF. Here the CDR3 DNA reads TGTGCCAGCAGTGATTGGGACAAAGTGAGCGAAAAACTGTTTTTT.

This chain joins TRBV27 and TRBJ2-7; 10 nucleotides line up with TRBD1. The CDR3 is made up of 14 amino acids. The germline gives CDR1 MNHEY, CDR2 SMNVEV (reference sequence). Germline trimming cut 5 bases from V and 7 bases from J; bases unmatched to any gene: 8. In nucleotides, the CDR3 is TGTGCCAGCAGTAGGAAGGGACAGGGGTTTGAGCAGTACTTC. As protein: CASSRKGQGFEQYF.

This clonotype has more than one count but fewer than ten. The gene calls are TRBV30 and TRBJ2-1; 9 nucleotides align to TRBD2. The CDR3 is made up of 14 amino acids. From germline, CDR1 is GTSNPN and CDR2 SVGIG (reference sequence). Trimming at V came to 3 bases and at J to 7 bases, leaving 7 bases not matched to a gene. The CDR3 region is CAWRVAGGANEQFF. CDR3 sequence (DNA): TGTGCCTGGAGGGTTGCGGGAGGGGCGAATGAGCAGTTCTTC.

V and J are TRBV15 and TRBJ2-1, with D hard to call. The V end lost 1 base, the J end lost 2 bases, and 12 bases lay between the germline ends. CDR3 length: 16 amino acids. In germline, CDR1 is LNHNV, CDR2 YYDKDF (reference sequence). In DNA form, the CDR3 reads TGTGCCACCAGCAGAGTAGACCCAAGGCCCTACAATGAGCAGTTCTTC. Protein: CATSRVDPRPYNEQFF.

The gene calls are TRBV24-1 and TRBJ2-3, with D perhaps TRBD1 or TRBD2 (5 bases each). The CDR3 has 15 residues. CDR1 is KGHDR and CDR2 is SFDVKD in the germline V gene. V was pared by 0 bases and J by 4 bases, with 10 bases between. CDR3 amino acids: CATSDLTGTADTQYF. The DNA of the CDR3 is TGTGCCACCAGTGATTTGACCGGGACGGCAGATACGCAGTATTTT.

This clonotype was recorded at least ten times. The gene calls are TRBV5-1 and TRBJ2-5; TRBD2 might be the D (6 bases). The CDR3 spans 14 residues. The germline V gene has CDR1 SGHRS and CDR2 YFSETQ. Trimming took off 0 bases at V and 4 bases at J, with 10 bases between the two ends. The CDR3 DNA reads as TGCGCCAGCAGCTTGGCCGTCGGGGGAGAGACCCAGTACTTC. Protein: CASSLAVGGETQYF.

This clonotype was seen a few times. This chain uses TRBV6-1 with TRBJ1-1, with 9 bases identical to TRBD1. The length of the CDR3 is 15 residues. Looked up from germline, CDR1 is MNHNS and CDR2 is SASEGT. J gave up 6 bases and V 3 bases, and 8 bases lay outside the gene matches. As DNA, the CDR3 is TGTGCCAGCAGTGAGCCGGGACAGGGAATCCCTGAAGCTTTCTTT. Translating it yields CASSEPGQGIPEAFF.

This clonotype was detected many times. The rearrangement links TRBV2 to TRBJ2-5; D is unresolved. The CDR3 sequence is 11 residues long. From germline, CDR1 is SNHLY and CDR2 FYNNEI. The V and J ends lost 7 bases and 2 bases respectively, with 5 bases between them. The CDR3 DNA sequence: TGTGCCAGCACCCCGCAAGAGACCCAGTACTTC. Its protein is CASTPQETQYF.